This T cell receptor beta chain is drawn from a study of PD-L1 blockade in urothelial cancer (dated by TCRdb to 2016 to 2017). With regard to the full study: All patients started therapy around 2014 and received atezolizumab 1,200 mg intravenously every 3 weeks. Twenty-five of 29 patients were males with bladder-origin urothelial cancer, and 18 of 29 reported a prior smoking history. An ECOG performance status of 0 or 1 was recorded for the patients, and 0 to 3 prior chemotherapy regimens had been received by the patients. Blood samples were analyzed at 3 weeks after treatment start (second dose) and at 6 weeks after treatment start. Blood samples gave median yields of about 150,000 T cells and over 80,000 unique TCRs, along with a median clonality of about 0.084. The study was an exploratory multi-omic analysis of somatic, immune and clinical correlates of response to PD-L1 blockade with atezolizumab in urothelial cancer. Pretreatment tumor samples and matched peripheral blood, collected serially before and after atezolizumab treatment, underwent TCR sequencing. Progression-free survival longer than 6 months counted as durable clinical benefit, and TCR features were additionally tested against both progression-free and overall survival. In the same patients, pretreatment tumors underwent whole exome sequencing and RNA sequencing in addition to TCR sequencing. Fewer than ten patients reached durable clinical benefit, while 20 or so patients did not. Just over 28 patients had pretreatment blood TCR-seq, some 25 had at least one posttreatment blood collection, and some 25 had tumor TCR-seq. On the study overall, not on this receptor specifically: Improved progression-free and overall survival was found to be associated with pretreatment peripheral blood TCR clonality below the median. Because the sample size was small (n ≈ 27) and many exploratory analyses were performed, the results are intended to be hypothesis-generating. Among patients with durable benefit, tumor-associated TCR clones showed greater expansion in peripheral blood 3 weeks after treatment started (n = 22, p = 0.022).

A note on this clone: Which antigen it targets is not known. The input lacks base qualities; no much larger clone sits a single base away.

The cohort included 29 patients with locally advanced or metastatic urothelial carcinoma who were treated at Memorial Sloan Kettering on a trial protocol. Peripheral blood mononuclear cells were collected pretreatment and during treatment, with between 1 and 8 total time points per patient. The Qiagen DNeasy Blood extraction kit was used to purify genomic DNA from total PBMCs and from tumor samples. PBMCs were collected pretreatment and during treatment, and were isolated and stored as previously described. A distance of 19 bases separates the germline ends of V and J, which lose 9 bases and 6 bases respectively. Including cysteine and phenylalanine, the CDR3 has 14 amino acids. The CDR3 DNA has 42 bases and is translated from base 1. For CDR1 and CDR2, the germline V gene lists LGHNT and FRNRAP. Synthetic TCR analog templates were spiked into each PCR so that absolute template abundance could be estimated from read counts. The immunoSEQ assay used bias-controlled V and J gene primers to amplify TCRbeta CDR3 regions from genomic DNA. Sequencing of rearranged TCRbeta segments was done at approximately 20X coverage. In the paper's pipeline: Sequencing errors were corrected by clustering, and CDR3s were annotated against IMGT so that V, D and J genes could be assigned. Downstream analyses used only productive TCRbeta rearrangements and left out out-of-frame or stop-codon sequences. To compute clonality, Shannon entropy was normalized by the log of the number of unique productive sequences and then subtracted from one. Clones differing between time points or between blood and tumor were identified using Fisher's exact test with Benjamini-Hochberg correction, with an adjusted p below 0.01 applied as the threshold. The immuneACCESS repertoire file appears here via TCRdb, limited to in-frame rearrangements. These files lack a portion of the clones; in checked studies, under half of the deficit traces to unresolved V genes, and the cause of the others is not known. The V and J calls and clone size come from that table; D and trimming were worked out from the DNA. Within this sample are roughly 90,000 clones, with over 90% of them counted one time only. Together, the top ten hold around a tenth of the sample.

The sequence joins TRBV12-5 to TRBJ2-3, with TRBD1 perhaps the D gene, on 6 matching bases. This receptor was obtained from a man between 60 and 75 years old with urothelial cancer. Sample: PBMCs, taken around atezolizumab (anti-PD-L1) treatment. The DNA is as follows: TGTGCTAGCAGGCAAGGGGGAACAACCGATACGCAGTATTTT. It is translated as CASRQGGTTDTQYF.